This T cell receptor beta chain was retrieved from a study of monozygotic twins with inflammatory bowel disease. TCRdb re-called the 5' RACE reads and shows each CDR3 protein once, DNA omitted. The sample table includes fewer than 550,000 distinct CDR3 sequences. Findings and limits, study-wide: Repertoire likeness was no different across concordant and discordant twins, perhaps owing to restricted power. Healthy co-twins showed greater TCRbeta diversity (inverse Simpson) than IBD patients.

RNA in its total form was extracted from whole blood, and T cells were not sorted. The germline CDR1 and CDR2 sequences are MDHEN and SYDVKM. This CDR3 has 12 amino acids. Details on this clonotype: What it binds is unknown.

The TCR comes from a human donor with ulcerative colitis or Crohn's disease, or a healthy co-twin of an affected twin (not recorded which). Sequenced: blood. The chain couples TRBV28 to TRBJ2-7; TCRdb reports TRBD2, a call that lacks DNA to check it against. The CDR3 region is CASGTSAYEQYF.